The 8 T cell receptor beta chains below all came from one sample that was sequenced in a study of T cell responses to AZD1222 COVID-19 vaccine. Generated by immunoSEQ multiplex PCR, the TCRdb table keeps only in-frame clones and is missing some. The sample lists fewer than 250,000 clones; 90% to 95% were seen once. The sequenced sample was peripheral blood, obtained on day 0 of MenACWY control vaccination. These receptors were obtained from an adult in good health.

The chain has TRBV5-4 and TRBJ1-4; D remains unclear. CDR3 size: 13 residues. V shed 4 bases and J shed 5 bases, with 9 bases lying between them. The germline V gene encodes CDR1 SGHNT and CDR2 YYREEE (reference sequence). The CDR3 here is CASSPRTNEKLFF. The CDR3 DNA sequence: TGTGCCAGCAGCCCTCGGACGAATGAAAAACTGTTTTTT.

The chain joins TRBV7-3 to TRBJ1-1; 10 positions match TRBD1. The CDR3 covers 16 residues. Germline CDR1 SGHTA, CDR2 FQGTGA. Trimming cost V 4 bases and J 5 bases; bases outside gene matches: 10. CDR3 sequence reads: CASSSSTGGASTEAFF. The CDR3 DNA sequence: TGTGCCAGCAGCTCCTCGACAGGGGGCGCGAGTACTGAAGCTTTCTTT.

V gene TRBV9 combines with J gene TRBJ2-1, with TRBD1 matching over 11 bases. The CDR3 runs to 15 residues. The germline CDR1 and CDR2 sequences are SGDLS and YYNGEE. V shed 3 bases and J 8 bases; nucleotides not matched to a gene: 7. The CDR3 spells CASSAGDRGLDEQFF. The CDR3 DNA sequence: TGTGCCAGCAGCGCCGGGGACAGGGGGTTGGATGAGCAGTTCTTC.

The J gene is TRBJ1-5, the V gene TRBV5-5; possible D gene TRBD1, 6 bases. The CDR3 is 15 residues long. Germline-derived CDR1 and CDR2 are SGHKS and YYEKEE (reference sequence). Trimming took off 1 base at V and 6 bases at J, with 14 bases between the two ends. The CDR3 reads CASSLIGGSLQPQHF. The CDR3 DNA is TGTGCCAGCAGCTTGATCGGGGGCTCTCTTCAGCCCCAGCATTTT. Looking up the rest from reference TRBV5-5 and TRBJ1-5 gives the full variable domain: DAGVTQSPTHLIKTRGQQVTLRCSPISGHKSVSWYQQVLGQGPQFIFQYYEKEERGRGNFPDRFSARQFPNYSSELNVNALLLGDSALYLCASSLIGGSLQPQHFGDGTRLSIL.

The chain's CDR3 is CASLAGQRGEKLFF. The CDR3 DNA is TGTGCCAGCCTAGCGGGGCAACGCGGGGAAAAACTGTTTTTT. The gene calls are TRBV6-5 and TRBJ1-4, with D maybe TRBD1 (5 bases). CDR1 and CDR2 from the germline V gene are MNHEY and SVGAGI. The CDR3 has 14 amino acids. V gave up 8 bases and J gave up 8 bases, with 18 bases separating them.

The chain carries TRBV6-1 and TRBJ1-3; D is perhaps TRBD1 (6 bases). CDR3 length: 15 residues. V gave up 2 bases and J gave up 3 bases, with 11 bases separating them. The germline V gene encodes CDR1 MNHNS and CDR2 SASEGT. CDR3 sequence reads: CASSERGAFGNTIYF. Written as DNA, the CDR3 is TGTGCCAGCAGTGAACGGGGGGCTTTTGGAAACACCATATATTTT.

This clone has a single count. The V and J genes are TRBV9 and TRBJ2-1; 7 nucleotides align to TRBD1. CDR3 length: 17 amino acids. With V trimmed by 4 bases and J by 0 bases, 10 bases remained unmatched. Germline lookup yields CDR1 SGDLS and CDR2 YYNGEE. CDR3 loop: CASSPLDRTISYNEQFF. CDR3 DNA: TGTGCCAGCAGCCCCTTGGACAGGACGATCTCCTACAATGAGCAGTTCTTC.

In the case of this clone: A read error may account for a junction end that differs from germline. The chain combines TRBV4-3 with TRBJ2-2, with D unclear. Germline CDR1 LGHNA, CDR2 YSLEER. The CDR3 is 14 amino acids. Written as DNA, the CDR3 is TGCGCCAGCAGGCAAGGGTCGCTCACCGGGGAGCTGTTTTTT. Translating gives CASRQGSLTGELFF.